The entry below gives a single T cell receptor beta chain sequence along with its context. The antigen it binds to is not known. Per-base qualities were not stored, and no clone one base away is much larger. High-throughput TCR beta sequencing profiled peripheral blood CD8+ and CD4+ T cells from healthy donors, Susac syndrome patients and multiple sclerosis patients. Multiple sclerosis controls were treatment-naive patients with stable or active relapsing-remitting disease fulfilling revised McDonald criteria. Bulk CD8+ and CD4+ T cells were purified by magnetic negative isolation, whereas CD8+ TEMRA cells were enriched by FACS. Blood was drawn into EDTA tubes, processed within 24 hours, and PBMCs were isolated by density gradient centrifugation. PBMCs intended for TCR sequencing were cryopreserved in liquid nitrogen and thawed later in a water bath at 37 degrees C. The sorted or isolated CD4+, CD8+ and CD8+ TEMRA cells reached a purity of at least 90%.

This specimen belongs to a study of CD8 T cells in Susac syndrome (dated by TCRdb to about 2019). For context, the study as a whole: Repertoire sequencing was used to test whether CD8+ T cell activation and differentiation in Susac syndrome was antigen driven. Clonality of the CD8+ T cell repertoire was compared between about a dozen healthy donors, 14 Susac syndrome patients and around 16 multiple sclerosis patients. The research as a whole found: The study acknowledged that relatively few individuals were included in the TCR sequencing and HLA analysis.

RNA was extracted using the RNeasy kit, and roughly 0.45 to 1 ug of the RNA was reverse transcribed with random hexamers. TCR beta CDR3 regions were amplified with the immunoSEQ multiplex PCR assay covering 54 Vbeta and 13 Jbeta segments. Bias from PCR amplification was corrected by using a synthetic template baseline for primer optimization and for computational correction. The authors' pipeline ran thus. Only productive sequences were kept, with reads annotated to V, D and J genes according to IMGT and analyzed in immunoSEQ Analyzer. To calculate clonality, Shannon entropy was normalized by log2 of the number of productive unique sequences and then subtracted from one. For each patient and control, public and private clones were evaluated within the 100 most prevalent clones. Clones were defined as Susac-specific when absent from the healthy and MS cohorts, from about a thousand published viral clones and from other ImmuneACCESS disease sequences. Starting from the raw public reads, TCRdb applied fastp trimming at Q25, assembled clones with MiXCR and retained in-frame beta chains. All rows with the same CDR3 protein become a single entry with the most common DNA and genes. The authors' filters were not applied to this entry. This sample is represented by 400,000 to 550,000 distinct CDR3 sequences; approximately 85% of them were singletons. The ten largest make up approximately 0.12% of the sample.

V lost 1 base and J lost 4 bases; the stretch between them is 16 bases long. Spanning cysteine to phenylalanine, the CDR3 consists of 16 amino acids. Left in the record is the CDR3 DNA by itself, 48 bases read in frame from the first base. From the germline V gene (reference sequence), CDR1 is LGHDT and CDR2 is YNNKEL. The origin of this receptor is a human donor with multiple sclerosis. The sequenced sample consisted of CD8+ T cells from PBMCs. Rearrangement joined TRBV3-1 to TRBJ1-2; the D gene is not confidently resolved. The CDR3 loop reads CASSQGTDPLLYGYTF. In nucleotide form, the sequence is TGTGCCAGCAGCCAAGGAACAGACCCCCTTCTCTATGGCTACACCTTC. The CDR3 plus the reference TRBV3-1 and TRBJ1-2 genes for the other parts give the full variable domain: DTAVSQTPKYLVTQMGNDKSIKCEQNLGHDTMYWYKQDSKKFLKIMFSYNNKELIINETVPNRFSPKSPDKAHLNLHINSLELGDSAVYFCASSQGTDPLLYGYTFGSGTRLTVV.